A single T cell receptor beta chain is shown here with its context. The antigen it recognizes is unknown. The record has no base qualities; no much larger clone is one base away. The data were taken from a study of cytomegalovirus exposure and HLA in healthy donors (dated by TCRdb to 2016 to 2017). As for the study more broadly: An earlier analysis of roughly 500 of the donors reported 276 Gb of sequence data and approximately 120 million unique TCR beta sequences obtained from some 170 million T cells. An early release covering roughly 600 HLA-typed donors comprised 250 to 350 gigabases of sequencing data and approximately 80 million unique TCR sequences. Of the roughly 400 genotyped donors, about 80% fell in the genetic ancestry cluster associated with self-reported Caucasian donors. The study was designed to test whether signatures of past pathogen exposure could be identified by cataloging public T cell receptors. Using immunosequencing, the study profiled T cell repertoires from some 670 subjects and related those repertoires to cytomegalovirus serostatus. A separate validation cohort of some 130 different subjects was used in addition to the approximately 610-subject first cohort. The study combined high-throughput TCR immunosequencing, statistical association of individual TCRs with disease status, and machine learning to predict cytomegalovirus infection status. A later analysis re-examined previously published TCR beta repertoires from roughly 720 donors and added high-resolution HLA genotyping to investigate patterns of TCR occurrence. In the later analysis, no new phenotypic data were used to find candidate immune exposures; instead, reliance was placed on TCR beta sequences and their occurrence across donors. In an earlier analysis of roughly 580 of the donors, high-throughput TCR beta sequencing was used to judge whether each TCR beta V gene segment behaved as functional or pseudogenic. Donor age, sex, ethnicity and CMV serostatus were compiled together with the repertoire data. In a later genetic analysis, genome-wide SNP genotypes for 398 of the 666 donors were used, and that subset was treated as a discovery cohort. Every repertoire in the discovery cohort had been generated on one and the same sequencing platform. HLA typing included class I and class II loci at four-digit resolution. The number of donors typed differed by locus, with roughly 620-630 for A, B, C, DRB1 and DQB1, more than 500 for DQA1, approximately 570 for DPA1, and under 490 for DPB1. Several DR-DQ haplotypes were treated as single units for association and clustering because of strong linkage in the cohort. Among over 350 genotyped donors of the cohort, an average of approximately 240,000 unique TCR beta nucleotide sequences were sequenced per donor, around 20% of them non-productive. Study-wide conclusions, independent of this receptor: In a later genetic analysis, fewer N-insertions in productive TCRs were reported among donors in an Asian-associated ancestry cluster than the approximately 670-donor mean. Broadly in line with IMGT annotations, most TCR beta V segments showed up in productive rearrangements about 87% or about 30% of the time in an earlier analysis of 587 of the donors. Only TCR beta chains were sequenced in this cohort, and the absence of alpha or paired-chain data limited detectable features. Because the 87-base-pair reads could not distinguish some IMGT-functional V segments, including TRBV6-2 and TRBV6-3, those segments were excluded. Presence/absence analyses assumed roughly uniform sequencing depth across donors, an assumption that may not hold. The classifier was reported to diagnose cytomegalovirus status with high specificity and sensitivity in both the original cohort and the validation cohort. Because counts were too low, roughly 16 rarely observed V segments, including chromosome 9 orphons, were left out of the earlier analysis of 587 of the donors. When HLA alleles, especially DR and DQ, strongly co-occurred, TCR associations were difficult to assign to individual alleles. Because HLA typing was unavailable for some donors at each locus, only the typed subset was used in association tests. An association between a missense DCLRE1C variant and V-gene and J-gene trimming of TCR beta chains was found in a later genetic analysis and replicated in an independent cohort. Several of the top co-occurrence clusters appeared to be linked to parvovirus B19, influenza, CMV and Epstein-Barr virus, according to a later analysis. The authors suggested that the approach could potentially be extended to other disease states and immunological phenotypes. In a later analysis, most CMV-associated TCR beta chains were found to appear HLA-restricted, with HLA associations seemingly driven largely by CMV exposure. In a later analysis, TCR association rates were found to vary across HLA loci, with the most associated TCRs seen for DRB1 alleles and the fewest for HLA-C alleles. In a later analysis, some 17,000 TCR beta sequences were associated with specific HLA alleles at a false discovery rate of 0.05. Linkage disequilibrium might explain the correlated functional status among segregating V segments, but an unknown experimental factor could not be ruled out. The study listed around 160 TCR beta chains as associated with cytomegalovirus. A group of highly shared sequence variants was considered likely to be a technical artifact of the sequencing pipeline. In a later analysis, HLA-associated TCR beta chains showed more clonal expansion and lower generation probabilities than non-associated chains that were equally common. Immune exposure information for the cohort was limited to CMV serostatus. In vitro tests confirmed that a few of the cytomegalovirus-associated TCR beta chains recognize cytomegalovirus antigens. A further reported finding was that TCR beta sequences accurately predicted the HLA-A and HLA-B alleles for most subjects in the first cohort. Most TCR sequences were seen in very few donors, while some public TCRs were found in many individuals.

Trimmed from V: 4 bases; trimmed from J: 8 bases; junction bases lacking a gene match: 15. The germline V gene sets CDR1 to SQVTM and CDR2 to ANQGSEA. Taken from cysteine to phenylalanine, the CDR3 has 16 residues. The read is trimmed to its CDR3 DNA, 48 bases read in frame from base 1. The cohort was made up of roughly 670 healthy bone marrow donors. All cohort members were sampled while nominally healthy, although unrecorded immune exposures were likely present. The donor was CMV seropositive and was included in the group of 300 or so seropositive cohort members. Every donor gave a peripheral blood sample, and the peripheral blood mononuclear cells from that sample were used for TCR beta sequencing. Genomic DNA extraction from the blood cell samples was performed with the Qiagen DNeasy Blood Extraction Kit. The library was obtained by the immunoSEQ multiplex PCR assay. The multiplex PCR relied on a mix of 60 forward primers for TCR Vbeta segments and 13 reverse primers for TCR Jbeta segments. The CDR3 region of rearranged TCR beta genes was amplified from genomic DNA by a multiplex PCR assay. The amplified TCR beta libraries were sequenced on the Illumina HiSeq System as 87-base-pair reads. Per the source publication's procedure: Across the roughly 600 repertoires, a later analysis counted approximately 75 million unique TCR beta chains, some 11 million of which were shared by at least two donors. Raw reads were error-corrected and collapsed into unique sequences with a nearest-neighbor algorithm that merged closely related sequences to remove PCR and sequencing errors. Alignment of CDR3 sequences to IMGT reference sequences was used to assign V, D and J gene segments. For a sequence to be retained, a match of at least six nucleotides to both a V gene segment and a J gene segment was required. Rearrangements were called productive when the CDR3 lacked stop codons and stayed in frame with V and J; all others were non-productive. Following IMGT convention, CDR3 was defined as the stretch from the second conserved V-encoded cysteine to the conserved J-encoded phenylalanine. The earlier analysis of about 500 of the donors excluded sequences that lacked an unambiguous match to a single V gene segment. An earlier analysis of 587 of the donors classified V segments as functional when productive rearrangements were above 56.7% and as segregating when the standard deviation between donors was above 5%. To diagnose cytomegalovirus status from the catalog of TCR beta chain sequences, a statistical classification framework was built. In a later analysis, TCR nucleotide sequences were compared against IMGT/GENE-DB human TR gene sequences so that V and J genes could be assigned. In a later analysis, CDR3 sequences and most-parsimonious VDJ recombination scenarios were assigned using the TCRdist pipeline. In a later analysis, each TCR beta chain was defined by its CDR3 amino acid sequence together with its V-gene family, and reads without a unique V-gene family were excluded. As a way to deal with suspected cross-contamination and a sequencing artifact, a later analysis dropped more than 500 nucleotide sequences that were highly shared and had low generation probability. A later analysis calculated a clonal expansion index for each public chain from normalized within-repertoire ranks of inferred template counts. Generation probabilities in a later analysis came from a VDJ recombination model fitted to out-of-frame rearrangements, and those results were checked against IGoR. A later analysis scored TCR-TCR, TCR-HLA and TCR-CMV co-occurrence with hypergeometric tests, applying a repertoire-size bias correction to TCR pairs. False discovery rates were estimated in a later analysis by permuting HLA or CMV assignments 20 times. In a later analysis, co-occurring TCRs were grouped using DBSCAN, and TCRdist sequence similarity was added for clustering within HLA-allele-positive subsets. Repertoires with fewer than 30,000 or more than 120,000 public chains were left out of co-occurrence clustering, as were roughly five repertoires with anomalous nucleotide sharing. The table was pulled from immuneACCESS by TCRdb, which kept in-frame rearrangements only. Such tables lose some clones; where checked, under half of the loss comes from unresolved V genes, and the rest has no known cause. V and J calls and clone size come straight from that table; D and trimming were deduced from the DNA. The sample table shows about 130,000 clones, and approximately 68% are seen once. The leading ten clones occupy about 1.6% of the sample.

The chain uses TRBV29-1 and TRBJ2-1; 9 bases in the junction line up with TRBD2. This receptor was taken from a man aged 25-45 years in good health and CMV-seropositive. Sample: PBMCs. In nucleotides, the sequence is TGCAGCGTTGTCGGCTCCGGACTAGCGCCAAAGGATGAGCAGTTCTTC. This translates into CSVVGSGLAPKDEQFF.